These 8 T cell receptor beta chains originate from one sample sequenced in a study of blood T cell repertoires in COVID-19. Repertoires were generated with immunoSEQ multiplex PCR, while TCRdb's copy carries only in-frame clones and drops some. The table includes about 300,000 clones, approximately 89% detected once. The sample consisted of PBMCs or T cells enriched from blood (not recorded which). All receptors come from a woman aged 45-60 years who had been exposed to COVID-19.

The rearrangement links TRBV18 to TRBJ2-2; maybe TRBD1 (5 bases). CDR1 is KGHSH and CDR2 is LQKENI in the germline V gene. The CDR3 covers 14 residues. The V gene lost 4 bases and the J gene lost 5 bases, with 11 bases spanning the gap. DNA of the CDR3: TGTGCCAGCTCACATTCCCAGGGTACCGGGGAGCTGTTTTTT. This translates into CASSHSQGTGELFF. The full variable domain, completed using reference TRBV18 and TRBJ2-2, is NAGVMQNPRHLVRRRGQEARLRCSPMKGHSHVYWYRQLPEEGLKFMVYLQKENIIDESGMPKERFSAEFPKEGPSILRIQQVVRGDSAAYFCASSHSQGTGELFFGEGSRLTVL.

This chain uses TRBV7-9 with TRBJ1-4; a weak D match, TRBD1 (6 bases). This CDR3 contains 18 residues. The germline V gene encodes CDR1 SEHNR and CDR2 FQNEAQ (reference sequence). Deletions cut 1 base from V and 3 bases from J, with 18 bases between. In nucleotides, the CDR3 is TGTGCCAGCAGCTTAGGACGGCAGGGGAAAGGATCTAATGAAAAACTGTTTTTT. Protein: CASSLGRQGKGSNEKLFF. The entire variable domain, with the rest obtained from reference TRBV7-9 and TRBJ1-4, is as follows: DTGVSQNPRHKITKRGQNVTFRCDPISEHNRLYWYRQTLGQGPEFLTYFQNEAQLEKSRLLSDRFSAERPKGSFSTLEIQRTEQGDSAMYLCASSLGRQGKGSNEKLFFGSGTQLSVL.

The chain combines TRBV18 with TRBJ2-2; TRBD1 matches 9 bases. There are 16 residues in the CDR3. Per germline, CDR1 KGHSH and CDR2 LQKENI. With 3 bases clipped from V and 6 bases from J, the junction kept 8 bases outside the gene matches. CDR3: CASSPLGQGRPGELFF. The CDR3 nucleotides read TGTGCCAGCTCACCCTTGGGACAGGGAAGACCCGGGGAGCTGTTTTTT.

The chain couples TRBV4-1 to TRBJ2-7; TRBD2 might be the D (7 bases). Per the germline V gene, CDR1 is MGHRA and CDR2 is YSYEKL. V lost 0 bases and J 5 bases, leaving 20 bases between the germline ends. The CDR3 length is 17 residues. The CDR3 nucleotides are TGCGCCAGCAGCCAAGATATCGGGCGGGGGCGCCGAGACGAGCAGTACTTC. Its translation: CASSQDIGRGRRDEQYF.

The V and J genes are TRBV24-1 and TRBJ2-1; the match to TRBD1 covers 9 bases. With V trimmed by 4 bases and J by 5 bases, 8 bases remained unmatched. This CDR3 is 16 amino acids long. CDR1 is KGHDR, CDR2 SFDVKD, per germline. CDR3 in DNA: TGTGCCACCAGTGACCTGGACAGGGGAGGTAACAATGAGCAGTTCTTC. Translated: CATSDLDRGGNNEQFF.

In DNA, the CDR3 is TGTGCCAGTACGCCGATAGGGGCGAGCAATCAGCCCCAGCATTTT. Translation gives CASTPIGASNQPQHF. The chain joins TRBV19 to TRBJ1-5; D is possibly TRBD1 (5 bases). The CDR3 covers 15 residues. Trimming removed 7 bases at V and 1 base at J, with 14 bases between. CDR1 is LNHDA, CDR2 SQIVND, per germline (reference sequence).

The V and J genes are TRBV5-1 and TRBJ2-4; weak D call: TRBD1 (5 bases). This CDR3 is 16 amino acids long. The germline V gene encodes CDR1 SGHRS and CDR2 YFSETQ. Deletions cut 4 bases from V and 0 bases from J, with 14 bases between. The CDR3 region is CASSADTIIAKNIQYF. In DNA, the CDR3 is TGCGCCAGCAGCGCGGACACGATAATAGCCAAAAACATTCAGTACTTC.

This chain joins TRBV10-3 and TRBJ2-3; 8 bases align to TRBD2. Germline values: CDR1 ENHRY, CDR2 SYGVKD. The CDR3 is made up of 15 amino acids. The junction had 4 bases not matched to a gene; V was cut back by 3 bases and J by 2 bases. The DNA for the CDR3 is TGTGCCATCAGTGACCCTAGCGGGCTCACAGATACGCAGTATTTT. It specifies CAISDPSGLTDTQYF.